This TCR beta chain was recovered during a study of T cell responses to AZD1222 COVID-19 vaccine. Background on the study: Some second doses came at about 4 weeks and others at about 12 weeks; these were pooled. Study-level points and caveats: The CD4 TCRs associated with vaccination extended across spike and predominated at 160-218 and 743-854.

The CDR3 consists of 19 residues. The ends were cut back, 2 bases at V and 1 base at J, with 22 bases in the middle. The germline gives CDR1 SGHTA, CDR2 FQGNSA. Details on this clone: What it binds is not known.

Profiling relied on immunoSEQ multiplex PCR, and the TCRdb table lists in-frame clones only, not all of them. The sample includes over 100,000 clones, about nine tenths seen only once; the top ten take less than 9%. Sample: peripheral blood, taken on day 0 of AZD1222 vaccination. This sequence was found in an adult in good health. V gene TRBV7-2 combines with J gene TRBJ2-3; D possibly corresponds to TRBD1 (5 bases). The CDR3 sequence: CASSLWGGQTPGRTDTQYF. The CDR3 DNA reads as TGTGCCAGCAGCTTATGGGGCGGACAAACCCCCGGACGCACAGATACGCAGTATTTT. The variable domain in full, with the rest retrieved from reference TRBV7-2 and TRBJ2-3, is GAGVSQSPSNKVTEKGKDVELRCDPISGHTALYWYRQSLGQGLEFLIYFQGNSAPDKSGLPSDRFSAERTGGSVSTLTIQRTQQEDSAVYLCASSLWGGQTPGRTDTQYFGPGTRLTVL.